The present T cell receptor beta chain was sequenced within a study of T cell responses to AZD1222 COVID-19 vaccine. TCRdb keeps only in-frame clones here, not all; method: immunoSEQ multiplex PCR. Found here are around 160,000 clones, approximately 89% of them singletons; the top ten hold over 13%. The CDR3 consists of 17 residues. V lost 1 base and J lost 4, with 18 bases in between. Germline V gene data show CDR1 as SGHTS and CDR2 as YDEGEE. This clonotype was sampled from an adult in good health. This sequence joins TRBV5-8 and TRBJ2-1; a weak D match, TRBD2 (5 bases). Source: peripheral blood, taken on day 0 of AZD1222 vaccination. CDR3 amino acids: CASSLRSGLAFYNEQFF. In DNA form, the CDR3 reads TGTGCCAGCAGCTTGCGGTCTGGGCTAGCTTTTTACAATGAGCAGTTCTTC.